A selection of T cell receptor beta chains follows, all from one sample in a study of T cells after posttransplantation cyclophosphamide. Measured with immunoSEQ multiplex PCR; TCRdb has only the in-frame clones, and not every one. The table lists fewer than 40,000 clones, under 95% of them singletons. Sequencing was carried out using naive CD4+ T cells sorted from PBMCs. Receptors originate from a woman aged 55 to 70 in good health, CMV-negative, and a related stem cell transplant donor. Both conserved end residues are part of each CDR3. D genes are given only for firm matches. The size field is filled for only some rows; it gives once, few, many or a size class.

J gene | V gene | clone size | D gene | CDR3 DNA | CDR3 protein
TRBJ2-3 | TRBV5-1 | . | TRBD1 | TGCGCCAGCAGCCCCATAATCCGAACAGGGGGCACAGATACGCAGTATTTT | CASSPIIRTGGTDTQYF
TRBJ2-5 | TRBV9 | . | TRBD2 | TGTGCCAGCACGCCCTGGGAGCGGGGGTTTCAAGAGACCCAGTACTTC | CASTPWERGFQETQYF
TRBJ1-4 | TRBV18 | . | TRBD1 | TGTGCCAGCTCAAAAGGCGCAGGGGGGAATGAAAAACTGTTTTTT | CASSKGAGGNEKLFF
TRBJ1-6 | TRBV6-5 | once | . | TGTGCCTCGCGCCCAGGCCCCCTTCAAAATTCACCCCTCCACTTT | CASRPGPLQNSPLHF
TRBJ1-1 | TRBV19 | . | . | TGTGCCAGTAGTATATCCGGGGTGAACACTGAAGCTTTCTTT | CASSISGVNTEAFF
TRBJ2-5 | TRBV7-3 | . | . | TGTGCCAGCAGATTCTCGGGGGAGGAGACCCAGTACTTC | CASRFSGEETQYF
TRBJ1-1 | TRBV6-1 | . | TRBD1 | TGTGCCAGCAGTCGACAGGGGGCGAAAGCTTTCTTT | CASSRQGAKAFF
TRBJ1-3 | TRBV2 | . | . | TGTGCCAGCAGTGAAGGAGGGAGTACGGGAAACACCATATATTTT | CASSEGGSTGNTIYF
TRBJ1-1 | TRBV7-2 | once | . | TGTGCCAGCAGCCCCTGGACAGTTAATCAGAACACTGAAGCTTTCTTT | CASSPWTVNQNTEAFF
TRBJ1-4 | TRBV5-1 | . | TRBD1 | TGCGCCAGCAGCACGACCGGGACAGAACTTGAAAAACTGTTTTTT | CASSTTGTELEKLFF
TRBJ1-1 | TRBV2 | few | TRBD1 | TGTGCCAGCACATCAACCGGGACAGCGAACACTGAAGCTTTCTTT | CASTSTGTANTEAFF
TRBJ1-2 | TRBV27 | . | . | TGTGCCAGCAGTCCGTACGAGGACAGTAAGGGTAGAAATGGCTACACCTTC | CASSPYEDSKGRNGYTF
TRBJ1-4 | TRBV23-1 | . | TRBD1 | TGCGCCAGCAACAGACAGGGGGCTTTGACTAATGAAAAACTGTTTTTT | CASNRQGALTNEKLFF
TRBJ1-1 | TRBV9 | . | . | TGTGCCAGCAGCTTCGACAGGAACACTGAAGCTTTCTTT | CASSFDRNTEAFF
TRBJ2-1 | TRBV18 | once | . | TGTGCCAGCTCACCTTTAGAGCTTAGCTACAATGAGCAGTTCTTC | CASSPLELSYNEQFF
TRBJ1-3 | TRBV28 | . | . | TGTGCCACCGGGACTCCTGGAAACACCATATATTTT | CATGTPGNTIYF
TRBJ2-2 | TRBV7-9 | . | . | TGTGCCAGCAACCCTACGCTAGACACCGGGGAGCTGTTTTTT | CASNPTLDTGELFF
TRBJ1-1 | TRBV2 | . | . | TGTGCCAGCAGCGAATCCGGGACATCGCGCACTGAAGCTTTCTTT | CASSESGTSRTEAFF
TRBJ2-5 | TRBV19 | . | . | TGTGCCAGTAGTATCGGTCGATGGGAGACCCAGTACTTC | CASSIGRWETQYF
TRBJ2-3 | TRBV10-3 | . | TRBD2 | TGTGCCATCAGTGAGCCCGAGCGGGGCGGTACAGATACGCAGTATTTT | CAISEPERGGTDTQYF
TRBJ2-7 | TRBV28 | . | . | TGTGCCAGCAGCTCCCCGGGACTTCGGATCCTTTTC | CASSSPGLRILF
TRBJ2-7 | TRBV7-2 | . | TRBD2 | TGTGCCAGCAGCTTACAGTCGACTAGCACCCACGAGCAGTACTTC | CASSLQSTSTHEQYF
TRBJ1-1 | TRBV28 | . | TRBD1 | TGTGCCAGCAGTTTACCGGGACAGGGCGCTGGGAACACTGAAGCTTTCTTT | CASSLPGQGAGNTEAFF
TRBJ2-3 | TRBV7-2 | . | . | TGTGCCAGCAGCCCATCACCGGGGGATACGCAGTATTTT | CASSPSPGDTQYF
TRBJ1-2 | TRBV4-3 | . | . | TGCGCCAGCAGCCAAGGCGAGGGGCCCAGGGGAGGCTACACCTTC | CASSQGEGPRGGYTF
TRBJ2-2 | TRBV14 | few | . | TGTGCCAGCAGCCCCACAACTAGTAACACCGGGGAGCTGTTTTTT | CASSPTTSNTGELFF
TRBJ1-2 | TRBV4-1 | . | TRBD1 | TGCGCCAGCAGCCAAGGAAGGACAGGGGGCTCCTATGGCTACACCTTC | CASSQGRTGGSYGYTF
TRBJ2-4 | TRBV30 | . | TRBD2 | TGTGCCTGGAATAGCGGGATCGGAAACATTCAGTACTTC | CAWNSGIGNIQYF
TRBJ2-7 | TRBV11-2 | . | TRBD2 | TGTGCCAGCAGCTTATTAGCGGGGGGGCCAAGGCAGTACTTC | CASSLLAGGPRQYF
TRBJ1-2 | TRBV28 | . | . | TGTGCCAGCAGTTATAGTACAGGGACTGGCTACACCTTC | CASSYSTGTGYTF
TRBJ1-5 | TRBV18 | . | . | TGTGCCAGCTCACCACCCGGTGGGGCAGGTCAGCCCCAGCATTTT | CASSPPGGAGQPQHF
TRBJ2-1 | TRBV27 | . | . | TGTGCCAGCAGTTTGAGGGGAGGGGGCAATGAGCAGTTCTTC | CASSLRGGGNEQFF
TRBJ2-7 | TRBV7-9 | . | TRBD1 | TGTGCCAGCAGTTACGACAGGGTCAGGTCCTACGAGCAGTACTTC | CASSYDRVRSYEQYF
TRBJ2-7 | TRBV10-1 | . | . | TGCGCCAGCATTCTAGCTTGGACCTACGAGCAGTACTTC | CASILAWTYEQYF
TRBJ2-3 | TRBV19 | . | TRBD2 | TGTGCCAGTAGTACCCGACTAGCGGGATATGGCACAGATACGCAGTATTTT | CASSTRLAGYGTDTQYF
TRBJ1-4 | TRBV2 | . | . | TGTGCCAGCAGCGCGGCTGTAACTAATGAAAAACTGTTTTTT | CASSAAVTNEKLFF
TRBJ1-2 | TRBV12-5 | . | TRBD1 | TGTGCTAGTGGTTTGGCGACAGGGGGCTATGGCTACACCTTC | CASGLATGGYGYTF
TRBJ2-5 | TRBV2 | . | . | TGTGCCAGCAGTAGTCCAGGGGGTGGGGGGGAGACCCAGTACTTC | CASSSPGGGGETQYF
TRBJ1-2 | TRBV4-1 | . | TRBD1 | TGCGCCAGCAGCCAAGACCCGGGACAGGGATCTTATGGCTACACCTTC | CASSQDPGQGSYGYTF
TRBJ2-7 | TRBV7-8 | . | TRBD2 | TGTGCCAGCAGCTTAGAACTAGCGTTATACGAGCAGTACTTC | CASSLELALYEQYF
TRBJ1-1 | TRBV19 | . | TRBD1 | TGTGCCAGTAGGATGTCAGGGGGAAGAACCACTGAAGCTTTCTTT | CASRMSGGRTTEAFF
TRBJ2-7 | TRBV15 | . | TRBD2 | TGTGCCACCAGCAGAAAACTAGCGGGAGACTACGAGCAGTACTTC | CATSRKLAGDYEQYF
TRBJ2-7 | TRBV7-2 | . | TRBD2 | TGTGCCAGCAGCTTGAGCGGGAGCTCCTACGAGCAGTACTTC | CASSLSGSSYEQYF
TRBJ2-7 | TRBV20-1 | . | TRBD1 | TGCAGTGCGAACGACAGGGGGGAGCAGTACTTC | CSANDRGEQYF
TRBJ1-1 | TRBV7-3 | . | TRBD1 | TGTGCCAGCAAGTTGGACAGGGAGTCCGAAGCTTTCTTT | CASKLDRESEAFF
TRBJ1-5 | TRBV28 | once | TRBD1 | TGTGCCAGCAGTCTAGGGACAGGGGAACATCAGCCCCAGCATTTT | CASSLGTGEHQPQHF
TRBJ2-2 | TRBV11-2 | . | . | TGTGCCAGCAGCTTAAGGGTAGGCAGGACATCGAACACCGGGGAGCTGTTTTTT | CASSLRVGRTSNTGELFF
TRBJ1-3 | TRBV6-4 | . | . | TGTGCCAGCATTCCTCGCCGGGACTTCCAGCCCCTGGGGTCTGGAAACACCATATATTTT | CASIPRRDFQPLGSGNTIYF
TRBJ2-4 | TRBV28 | . | . | TGTGCCAGCAGTTCATCCGGGGCAGGGGAAAACATTCAGTACTTC | CASSSSGAGENIQYF
TRBJ1-1 | TRBV25-1 | . | TRBD1 | TGTGCCAGCAGTCCGAGGGGACAGGGTGGGACTGAAGCTTTCTTT | CASSPRGQGGTEAFF
TRBJ2-1 | TRBV19 | . | TRBD2 | TGTGCCAGTAGCTTAGCGGGGGAATACAATGAGCAGTTCTTC | CASSLAGEYNEQFF
TRBJ2-7 | TRBV10-1 | . | TRBD2 | TGCGCCAGCAGTGACCTGGGACTAGCGGGAGGCCCCTACGGGCAGTACTTC | CASSDLGLAGGPYGQYF
TRBJ2-7 | TRBV7-9 | . | TRBD2 | TGTGCCAGCAGCTTCAGCGGGGCGGGTTCCTACGAGCAGTACTTC | CASSFSGAGSYEQYF
TRBJ1-2 | TRBV29-1 | . | . | TGCAGCGTTGAAGGGGAAACCCGGGGGAAAGCTTACGGCTACACCTTC | CSVEGETRGKAYGYTF
TRBJ2-7 | TRBV28 | . | . | TGTGCCAGCAGTCTCAGACAGAATCGATACGAGCAGTACTTC | CASSLRQNRYEQYF